A selection of T cell receptor beta chains follows, all from one sample in a study of T cells in Graves' hyperthyroidism and ophthalmopathy. TCRdb redid the calling of the multiplex PCR reads with MiXCR, one entry per CDR3 protein. The data contain 700,000 or so distinct CDR3 sequences, roughly 14% of them singletons. Input material: blood. These receptors all stem from a woman aged 45-65 years with Graves' ophthalmopathy. The CDR3 runs from the conserved cysteine through the conserved F or W. The order of the fields is J gene, D gene, clone size, V gene, CDR3 DNA, CDR3 protein. The D gene is left open where the match is weak. The size entry is marked missing in some rows and otherwise reads once, few, many or a size class.

>TRBJ1-1|NA|many|TRBV27
TGTGCCAGCAGTTCCAGGGGAATCACTGAAGCTTTCTTT
CASSSRGITEAFF
>TRBJ2-7|TRBD2|NA|TRBV7-3
TGTGCCAGCAGCTTATCCGGGACTAGCGGATCCGAGCAGTACTTC
CASSLSGTSGSEQYF
>TRBJ2-5|TRBD1|many|TRBV12-3/TRBV12-4
TGTGCCAGCAGTTTAAGGACAGGGACTGTGGAGACCCAGTACTTC
CASSLRTGTVETQYF
>TRBJ2-3|TRBD2|few|TRBV9
TGTGCCAGCAGCGTAGGTCGGGAGGGCCGCCTCAACCGCACAGATACGCAGTATTTT
CASSVGREGRLNRTDTQYF
>TRBJ1-2|TRBD1|NA|TRBV6-1
TGTGCCAGCAGTGATCCAGGGGGCATTCTTGGCTACACCTTC
CASSDPGGILGYTF
>TRBJ2-5|TRBD2|many|TRBV7-2
TGTGCCAGCAGCCTACGGACTAGCGGGTGGGAGACCCAGTACTTC
CASSLRTSGWETQYF
>TRBJ2-5|TRBD1|many|TRBV24-1
TGTGCCACCAGTGATCCCCGGGACAGCTTCGAGACCCAGTACTTC
CATSDPRDSFETQYF
>TRBJ2-7|NA|NA|TRBV30
TGTGCCTGGAGTGGTAGCGACACTCTATACTCCTACGAGCAGTACTTC
CAWSGSDTLYSYEQYF
>TRBJ1-1|NA|many|TRBV12-3/TRBV12-4
TGTGCCAGCAGTTTAGCGTTGGTGAACACTGAAGCTTTCTTT
CASSLALVNTEAFF
>TRBJ1-1|NA|few|TRBV5-1
TGCGCCAGCAGCTTGGCCTTCAAAAACACTGAAGCTTTCTTT
CASSLAFKNTEAFF
>TRBJ1-3|NA|few|TRBV6-1
TGTGCCAGCAGTGATGAATTGGGAAACACCATATATTTT
CASSDELGNTIYF
>TRBJ2-7|TRBD2|NA|TRBV4-3
TGCGCCAGCAGCTACGGACTAGCGGGAGGGACCTACGAGCAGTACTTC
CASSYGLAGGTYEQYF
>TRBJ1-3|NA|many|TRBV3-1
TGTGCCAGCAGCCACGGACCCCGACAGGACACCATATATTTT
CASSHGPRQDTIYF
>TRBJ2-5|NA|many|TRBV20-1
TGCAGTGGCAGACTTTGGCAAGAGACCCAGTACTTC
CSGRLWQETQYF
>TRBJ2-7|TRBD2|many|TRBV18
TGTGCCAGCTCACCACCGTCAAGCGGGAGGGCCGTCGGGCAGTACTTC
CASSPPSSGRAVGQYF
>TRBJ2-5|NA|many|TRBV30
TGTGCCTGGAGTTTGGGTCTTTCGACGGGGACCCAGTACTTC
CAWSLGLSTGTQYF
>TRBJ1-4|NA|many|TRBV2
TGTGCCAGCAGTGCACCGCCAGGGAAAACAGCAACTAATGAAAAACTGTTTTTT
CASSAPPGKTATNEKLFF
>TRBJ1-2|TRBD1|many|TRBV28
TGTGCCAGCACCCCCGGAGACAGGGATCACTACACCTTC
CASTPGDRDHYTF
>TRBJ2-2|TRBD2|many|TRBV20-1
TGCAGTGCTAGACAAGGACTAGCGGGAGGGACCGGGGAGCTGTTTTTT
CSARQGLAGGTGELFF
>TRBJ2-3|NA|many|TRBV5-1
TGCGCCAGCAGCTTCTTCCGATTCACAGATACGCAGTATTTT
CASSFFRFTDTQYF
>TRBJ2-7|TRBD2|few|TRBV19
TGTGCCAGTAGTATCCCCATCGGACTAGCACGGGAGCAGTACTTC
CASSIPIGLAREQYF
>TRBJ2-1|NA|many|TRBV18
TGTGCCAGCTCCGTTCAACAGATTGACAATGAGCAGTTCTTC
CASSVQQIDNEQFF
>TRBJ2-1|TRBD2|many|TRBV7-2
TGTGCCAGCAGCTTGGGACTAGCGGGAGTAGGCAATGAGCAGTTCTTC
CASSLGLAGVGNEQFF
>TRBJ2-2|TRBD2|many|TRBV12-3/TRBV12-4
TGTGCCAGCAACGGACTAGCGGCGAACACCAGGGAGCTGTTTTTT
CASNGLAANTRELFF
>TRBJ2-2|TRBD2|NA|TRBV28
TGTGCCATCTCGAACTCTGAACCGGGACTAGCGGGAGCTAACGCGAACACCGGGGAGCTGTTTTTT
CAISNSEPGLAGANANTGELFF
>TRBJ2-1|TRBD2|few|TRBV9
TGTGCCAGCAGCGTAGCTGGACTAGAGTTAAATGAGCAGTTCTTC
CASSVAGLELNEQFF
>TRBJ1-2|NA|many|TRBV28
TGTGCCAGCAGTTTACCCTCACACAGTTATGGCTACACCTTC
CASSLPSHSYGYTF
>TRBJ2-2|NA|NA|TRBV24-1
TGTGCCACCAGTGATTTGCGGTCGTCAGTCTCGAACACCGGGGAGCTGTTTTTT
CATSDLRSSVSNTGELFF
>TRBJ1-4|TRBD1|many|TRBV5-1
TGCGCCAGCAGCTTGGCGGGACAGGCCGGAGGTGAAAAACTGTTTTTT
CASSLAGQAGGEKLFF
>TRBJ2-7|TRBD1|many|TRBV27
TGTGCCAGCAGCAAATCCGGGACAGGGTTTAGGGAGCAGTACTTC
CASSKSGTGFREQYF
>TRBJ1-1|NA|many|TRBV5-5
TGTGCCAGCAGCTTGCACAGGGTCATGAACACTGAAGCTTTCTTT
CASSLHRVMNTEAFF
>TRBJ1-2|NA|many|TRBV2
TGTGCCAGCAGTGAGGGCTGGCAGTTTAAGGTCTATGGCTACACCTTC
CASSEGWQFKVYGYTF
>TRBJ2-1|NA|NA|TRBV18
TGTGCCAGCTCGGCTATACAGGTAAACAATGAGCAGTTCTTC
CASSAIQVNNEQFF
>TRBJ2-4|TRBD1|NA|TRBV2
TGTGCCAGCAGCCACAGGGGCATGCTCCTCACTATCAAAAACATTCAGTACTTC
CASSHRGMLLTIKNIQYF
>TRBJ2-5|NA|many|TRBV5-8
TGTGCCAGCAGCTTAATAGCGGCCTACCAAGAGACCCAGTACTTC
CASSLIAAYQETQYF
>TRBJ1-2|NA|NA|TRBV6-1
TGTGCCAGCAGTCAGGCCCTCCGTGGCTATGGCTACACCTTC
CASSQALRGYGYTF
>TRBJ1-1|NA|many|TRBV12-3/TRBV12-4
TGTGCCAGCACCAATAGGAGGGGTCGGAACACTGAAGCTTTCTTT
CASTNRRGRNTEAFF
>TRBJ2-7|NA|many|TRBV10-3
TGTGCCATCAGTGAGCCAGGGTACGAGCAGTACTTC
CAISEPGYEQYF
>TRBJ1-1|NA|NA|TRBV4-2
TGTGCCAGCAGCCACGCTGGCAGGGAGGGTGCTGAAGCTTTCTTT
CASSHAGREGAEAFF
>TRBJ2-1|TRBD2|NA|TRBV7-2
TGTGCCAGCGGCTTAGGGAGCAGGGAGGGAGATGAGCAGTTCTTC
CASGLGSREGDEQFF
>TRBJ2-1|TRBD2|NA|TRBV9
TGTGCCAGCAGTGGTGCGGGAGTCATGTCCCATGAGCAGTTCTTC
CASSGAGVMSHEQFF
>TRBJ1-1|NA|many|TRBV20-1
TGCAGTGCTAGAGATACGCGGAACACTGAAGCTTTCTTT
CSARDTRNTEAFF
>TRBJ1-2|TRBD1|many|TRBV27
TGTGCCAGCAGTATTCAAGGACAGGGACCGTATGGCTACACCTTC
CASSIQGQGPYGYTF
>TRBJ2-7|NA|many|TRBV20-1
TGCAGTGCTAGGCGTCAACCGAAGGACGAGCAGTACTTC
CSARRQPKDEQYF
>TRBJ1-5|NA|few|TRBV7-8
TGTGCCAGCAGCTCGGAGACTCAGCCCCAGCATTTT
CASSSETQPQHF
>TRBJ2-3|TRBD2|many|TRBV5-1
TGCGCCAGCAGACTACTAGCGGGAGGGACAGATACGCAGTATTTT
CASRLLAGGTDTQYF
>TRBJ2-7|TRBD1|many|TRBV29-1
TGCAGCGTTGAGACTCCGGGACAGGGGTACGAGCAGTACTTC
CSVETPGQGYEQYF
>TRBJ2-1|NA|few|TRBV7-9
TGTGCCAGCAGCTTTTTAGGGAAAGCTTACAATGAGCAGTTCTTC
CASSFLGKAYNEQFF
>TRBJ2-7|NA|many|TRBV20-1
TGCAGTGCTATACCGGGACGAGGACCATACGAGCAGTACTTC
CSAIPGRGPYEQYF
>TRBJ1-2|TRBD1|many|TRBV5-1
TGCGCCAGCAGCTTGGGCCAGGGGGCGGTCTATGGCTACACCTTC
CASSLGQGAVYGYTF
>TRBJ2-1|TRBD1|many|TRBV30
TGTGCATTGGACAGGGACAGGGGCTACAATGAGCAGTTCTTC
CALDRDRGYNEQFF
>TRBJ2-2|TRBD2|NA|TRBV20-1
TGCAGTGCTGGAACCGGGACTAGTATCGGGGAGCTGTTTTTT
CSAGTGTSIGELFF
>TRBJ2-4|NA|few|TRBV12-5
TGTGCTAGTGGTAGGGACGGACTAGCCAAAAACATTCAGTACTTC
CASGRDGLAKNIQYF
>TRBJ2-5|TRBD1|few|TRBV12-5
TGTGCTAGTGGTTTGGGGCCGACAGGGGGCCAGGAGACCCAGTACTTC
CASGLGPTGGQETQYF
>TRBJ2-2|NA|once|TRBV30
TGTGCCTGGAGTAACCTGCTTTCGAACACCGGGGAGCTGTTTTTT
CAWSNLLSNTGELFF
>TRBJ1-1|NA|few|TRBV28
TGTGCCAGCAGTTTAGTGGGGGCCCCGAACACTGAAGCTTTCTTT
CASSLVGAPNTEAFF
>TRBJ1-5|TRBD1|NA|TRBV19
TGTGCCAGTATGGACAGGGGGGATCAGCCCCAGCATTTT
CASMDRGDQPQHF